Included here is one T cell receptor (beta chain) sequence, with context. Its antigen is as yet unknown. V trimming: 3 bases; J trimming: 2 bases; junction bases outside the gene matches: 1. CDR1 is SQVTM, CDR2 ANQGSEA, per germline. The CDR3 covers 13 residues. This sample stems from a study of blood T cells in healthy people across ages. General observations from the study: Underestimates were what the diversity estimates from one million T cells were considered to be.

Isolated per sample were at least 6 million PBMCs. A second PCR of roughly 7 to 11 cycles used a sample-barcoded 5' primer and a J-beta primer mix. MiXCR, run by TCRdb on the 5' RACE reads, gives a single entry per CDR3 protein. The sample includes approximately 490,000 distinct CDR3 sequences, under 30% of them seen just once. These data are also associated with another study on T cells of mothers and their children. That source notes: The second PCR's M1S primer added sample barcodes and 2-4 random nucleotides.

This chain connects TRBV29-1 to TRBJ2-3; 8 bases align to TRBD2. Sample: blood. The receptor comes from a boy aged 5-17 years in good health. In DNA form, the CDR3 reads TGCAGCGTTGAGCGGGAGGACACAGATACGCAGTATTTT. Translating it yields CSVEREDTDTQYF.